Listed below are T cell receptor beta chains from one sample, sequenced in a study of regulatory T cells in long-lasting Graves disease. TCRdb itself ran the multiplex PCR reads through MiXCR, one entry per CDR3 protein. The sample lists 310,000 or so distinct CDR3 sequences; 15% to 20% were seen once. This specimen consisted of peripheral blood mononuclear cells (PBMCs), obtained when the disease was refractory, from a patient treated with antithyroid drugs. The source is a female donor with Graves disease. CDR3s include the opening cysteine and the closing phenylalanine or tryptophan. Each record gives: clone size, D gene, V gene, J gene, CDR3 protein, CDR3 DNA. The D gene is left open where the match is weak. The size field is filled for only some rows; it gives once, few, many or a size class.

size: few; D: -; V: TRBV14; J: TRBJ2-5; CDR3: CASSQWADLQETQYF; DNA: TGTGCCAGCAGCCAATGGGCGGATTTGCAAGAGACCCAGTACTTC
size: -; D: TRBD1; V: TRBV28; J: TRBJ2-2; CDR3: CASSLWGQGDTGELFF; DNA: TGTGCCAGCAGTTTATGGGGACAGGGGGACACCGGGGAGCTGTTTTTT
size: many; D: -; V: TRBV20-1; J: TRBJ2-7; CDR3: CSARDFSTGSYEQYF; DNA: TGCAGTGCTAGAGACTTCTCGACAGGTTCCTACGAGCAGTACTTC
size: many; D: -; V: TRBV12-3/TRBV12-4; J: TRBJ2-2; CDR3: CASSLYRSNTGELFF; DNA: TGTGCCAGCAGTTTATACCGGTCGAACACCGGGGAGCTGTTTTTT
size: -; D: TRBD1; V: TRBV7-9; J: TRBJ1-1; CDR3: CASSSVTGGGTEAFF; DNA: TGTGCCAGCAGCTCGGTAACAGGGGGCGGCACTGAAGCTTTCTTT
size: many; D: -; V: TRBV18; J: TRBJ2-7; CDR3: CASSPPSSRYEQYF; DNA: TGTGCCAGCTCACCACCTAGCAGTCGATACGAGCAGTACTTC
size: few; D: -; V: TRBV5-1; J: TRBJ2-7; CDR3: CASSFRGGSEQYF; DNA: TGCGCCAGCAGCTTCAGGGGAGGCAGCGAGCAGTACTTC
size: -; D: -; V: TRBV6-2/TRBV6-3; J: TRBJ1-6; CDR3: CASSYRDGPYNSPLHF; DNA: TGTGCCAGCAGTTATCGGGACGGACCCTATAATTCACCCCTCCACTTT
size: -; D: -; V: TRBV28; J: TRBJ1-5; CDR3: CASSGYQGMRNQPQHF; DNA: TGTGCCAGCAGTGGGTATCAGGGGATGAGGAATCAGCCCCAGCATTTT
size: many; D: -; V: TRBV13; J: TRBJ2-7; CDR3: CASSLGRSRSSYEQYF; DNA: TGTGCCAGCAGCCTGGGGAGGTCCAGGAGCTCCTACGAGCAGTACTTC
size: few; D: TRBD2; V: TRBV6-1; J: TRBJ2-7; CDR3: CASSGGTSGSLRGSEQYF; DNA: TGTGCCAGCAGTGGCGGGACTAGCGGGAGCCTGAGAGGGAGCGAGCAGTACTTC
size: -; D: TRBD2; V: TRBV11-2; J: TRBJ2-7; CDR3: CASGRTVTSGRAWYEQYF; DNA: TGTGCCAGCGGCCGAACGGTGACTAGCGGGAGGGCTTGGTACGAGCAGTACTTC
size: -; D: TRBD1; V: TRBV4-1; J: TRBJ1-2; CDR3: CASSPRDDRGVYGYTF; DNA: TGCGCCAGCAGCCCCCGTGACGACAGGGGAGTCTATGGCTACACCTTC
size: many; D: -; V: TRBV6-1; J: TRBJ1-2; CDR3: CASTPSRGARIYGYTF; DNA: TGTGCCAGCACCCCCTCCCGGGGGGCGCGAATCTATGGCTACACCTTC
size: many; D: -; V: TRBV28; J: TRBJ2-7; CDR3: CASSLVQASYEQYF; DNA: TGTGCCAGCAGTTTAGTACAGGCTTCCTACGAGCAGTACTTC
size: few; D: -; V: TRBV29-1; J: TRBJ1-2; CDR3: CSVIDSNVGYTF; DNA: TGCAGCGTTATTGACAGTAATGTTGGCTACACCTTC
size: many; D: TRBD1; V: TRBV7-9; J: TRBJ1-4; CDR3: CASSSRTGRNEKLFF; DNA: TGTGCCAGCAGCTCCCGGACAGGGAGGAATGAAAAACTGTTTTTT
size: -; D: -; V: TRBV4-1; J: TRBJ2-7; CDR3: CASSPGVGTGGYEQYF; DNA: TGCGCCAGCAGCCCTGGTGTGGGAACTGGTGGTTACGAGCAGTACTTC
size: -; D: TRBD2; V: TRBV28; J: TRBJ2-3; CDR3: CASSSAGVGTDTQYF; DNA: TGTGCCAGCAGTTCAGCGGGAGTTGGAACAGATACGCAGTATTTT
size: many; D: TRBD1; V: TRBV28; J: TRBJ1-6; CDR3: CASRKRTGGSPLHF; DNA: TGTGCCAGCAGGAAAAGGACAGGGGGTTCACCCCTCCACTTT
size: -; D: TRBD2; V: TRBV7-8; J: TRBJ2-1; CDR3: CASSPGPSGGAYEQFF; DNA: TGTGCCAGCAGCCCAGGGCCAAGCGGGGGGGCCTATGAGCAGTTCTTC
size: -; D: -; V: TRBV6-2/TRBV6-3; J: TRBJ2-2; CDR3: CASGGARTGELFF; DNA: TGTGCCAGCGGGGGGGCCCGCACCGGGGAGCTGTTTTTT
size: few; D: TRBD1; V: TRBV6-1; J: TRBJ1-5; CDR3: CASATRDRGWDQPQHF; DNA: TGTGCCAGCGCCACGCGGGACAGGGGGTGGGATCAGCCCCAGCATTTT
size: many; D: -; V: TRBV20-1; J: TRBJ1-1; CDR3: CSATTPNTEAFF; DNA: TGCAGTGCCACGACGCCGAACACTGAAGCTTTCTTT
size: many; D: TRBD2; V: TRBV13; J: TRBJ2-5; CDR3: CASSLGLSGGDSSIQETQYF; DNA: TGTGCCAGCAGCCTTGGCCTTAGCGGGGGGGATTCCTCCATACAAGAGACCCAGTACTTC
size: few; D: TRBD1; V: TRBV27; J: TRBJ2-7; CDR3: CASTRVGTGELEQYF; DNA: TGTGCCAGCACTAGGGTGGGGACAGGGGAGTTGGAGCAGTACTTC
size: many; D: TRBD1; V: TRBV2; J: TRBJ1-4; CDR3: CASSPGTVNEKLFF; DNA: TGTGCCAGCAGTCCCGGGACAGTTAATGAAAAACTGTTTTTT
size: few; D: -; V: TRBV19; J: TRBJ1-5; CDR3: CASSIDGDQPQHF; DNA: TGTGCCAGTAGTATAGACGGGGATCAGCCCCAGCATTTT
size: many; D: -; V: TRBV27; J: TRBJ1-2; CDR3: CASSLSPRTTGYTF; DNA: TGTGCCAGCAGTCTCAGTCCCAGGACGACGGGCTACACCTTC
size: once; D: -; V: TRBV15; J: TRBJ1-5; CDR3: CATRPGMWGKGIARQPQHF; DNA: TGTGCCACCAGACCGGGGATGTGGGGTAAGGGTATAGCAAGACAGCCCCAGCATTTT
size: -; D: -; V: TRBV4-3; J: TRBJ2-5; CDR3: CASSQDIGGGQETQYF; DNA: TGCGCCAGCAGCCAAGATATCGGAGGGGGCCAGGAGACCCAGTACTTC
size: -; D: -; V: TRBV25-1; J: TRBJ2-4; CDR3: CASSESGAKNIQYF; DNA: TGTGCCAGCAGTGAATCAGGGGCCAAAAACATTCAGTACTTC
size: -; D: -; V: TRBV27; J: TRBJ1-5; CDR3: CASSLSFGNQPQHF; DNA: TGTGCCAGCAGTTTATCATTCGGGAACCAGCCCCAGCATTTT
size: few; D: -; V: TRBV12-3/TRBV12-4; J: TRBJ2-6; CDR3: CASSLYSAGANVLTF; DNA: TGTGCCAGCAGTTTATACAGTGCTGGGGCCAACGTCCTGACTTTC
size: few; D: TRBD1; V: TRBV18; J: TRBJ1-2; CDR3: CASSPLGQDAVYGYTF; DNA: TGTGCCAGCTCACCGCTTGGACAGGATGCCGTGTATGGCTACACCTTC
size: few; D: -; V: TRBV19; J: TRBJ2-5; CDR3: CASSEVKGKVSQYF; DNA: TGTGCCAGTAGCGAAGTTAAGGGGAAGGTGTCCCAGTACTTC
size: many; D: -; V: TRBV29-1; J: TRBJ2-7; CDR3: CSVEGGGGKYEQYF; DNA: TGCAGCGTTGAGGGAGGAGGGGGCAAGTACGAGCAGTACTTC
size: -; D: -; V: TRBV6-1; J: TRBJ1-6; CDR3: CTSTDGSSYNSPLHF; DNA: TGTACCAGCACGGACGGAAGCTCCTATAATTCACCCCTCCACTTT
size: many; D: -; V: TRBV30; J: TRBJ1-4; CDR3: CAGRGGGEKLFF; DNA: TGTGCCGGCAGGGGAGGTGGTGAAAAACTGTTTTTT
size: few; D: -; V: TRBV10-3; J: TRBJ1-1; CDR3: CAISERTMNTEAFF; DNA: TGTGCCATCAGTGAACGGACTATGAACACTGAAGCTTTCTTT
size: few; D: -; V: TRBV12-5; J: TRBJ1-5; CDR3: CASGLIRDNNQPQHF; DNA: TGTGCTAGTGGTTTGATCCGGGACAATAATCAGCCCCAGCATTTT
size: many; D: -; V: TRBV6-5; J: TRBJ1-1; CDR3: CASSYNGPPLNTEAFF; DNA: TGTGCCAGCAGTTATAACGGACCTCCCCTGAACACTGAAGCTTTCTTT
size: -; D: -; V: TRBV13; J: TRBJ1-2; CDR3: CTSSPWGMDGYTF; DNA: TGTACCAGCAGCCCGTGGGGAATGGATGGCTACACCTTC
size: many; D: -; V: TRBV5-1; J: TRBJ2-7; CDR3: CASSSHDEQYF; DNA: TGCGCCAGCAGCTCCCACGATGAGCAGTACTTC
size: few; D: -; V: TRBV24-1; J: TRBJ1-1; CDR3: CATSDPRTGGTEAFF; DNA: TGTGCCACCAGTGATCCCAGGACGGGCGGCACTGAAGCTTTCTTT
size: few; D: -; V: TRBV7-6; J: TRBJ2-7; CDR3: CASSSRVGGAGEQYF; DNA: TGTGCCAGCAGCTCTCGTGTGGGGGGGGCGGGGGAGCAGTACTTC
size: -; D: TRBD1; V: TRBV11-3; J: TRBJ1-2; CDR3: CASSSGQGFRSGYTF; DNA: TGTGCCAGCAGCTCCGGACAGGGGTTTCGGAGTGGCTACACCTTC
size: many; D: TRBD2; V: TRBV20-1; J: TRBJ2-5; CDR3: CSARLAGQTQYF; DNA: TGCAGTGCTCGACTAGCGGGGCAGACCCAGTACTTC
size: many; D: TRBD1; V: TRBV28; J: TRBJ2-7; CDR3: CASTRGTGPYEQYF; DNA: TGTGCCAGCACTAGGGGGACAGGGCCCTACGAGCAGTACTTC
size: many; D: -; V: TRBV12-3/TRBV12-4; J: TRBJ1-1; CDR3: CASSLFYNTEAFF; DNA: TGTGCCAGCAGTTTGTTCTACAACACTGAAGCTTTCTTT
size: few; D: -; V: TRBV30; J: TRBJ1-6; CDR3: CAWDGWYSPLHF; DNA: TGTGCCTGGGACGGGTGGTATTCACCCCTCCACTTT
size: many; D: TRBD1; V: TRBV6-1; J: TRBJ2-4; CDR3: CASSRDSRYGVVQYF; DNA: TGTGCCAGCAGTAGGGACAGCCGCTATGGCGTAGTTCAGTACTTC
size: many; D: -; V: TRBV12-3/TRBV12-4; J: TRBJ2-5; CDR3: CASRGGGRSKTQYF; DNA: TGTGCCAGCAGGGGGGGCGGGAGAAGCAAGACCCAGTACTTC